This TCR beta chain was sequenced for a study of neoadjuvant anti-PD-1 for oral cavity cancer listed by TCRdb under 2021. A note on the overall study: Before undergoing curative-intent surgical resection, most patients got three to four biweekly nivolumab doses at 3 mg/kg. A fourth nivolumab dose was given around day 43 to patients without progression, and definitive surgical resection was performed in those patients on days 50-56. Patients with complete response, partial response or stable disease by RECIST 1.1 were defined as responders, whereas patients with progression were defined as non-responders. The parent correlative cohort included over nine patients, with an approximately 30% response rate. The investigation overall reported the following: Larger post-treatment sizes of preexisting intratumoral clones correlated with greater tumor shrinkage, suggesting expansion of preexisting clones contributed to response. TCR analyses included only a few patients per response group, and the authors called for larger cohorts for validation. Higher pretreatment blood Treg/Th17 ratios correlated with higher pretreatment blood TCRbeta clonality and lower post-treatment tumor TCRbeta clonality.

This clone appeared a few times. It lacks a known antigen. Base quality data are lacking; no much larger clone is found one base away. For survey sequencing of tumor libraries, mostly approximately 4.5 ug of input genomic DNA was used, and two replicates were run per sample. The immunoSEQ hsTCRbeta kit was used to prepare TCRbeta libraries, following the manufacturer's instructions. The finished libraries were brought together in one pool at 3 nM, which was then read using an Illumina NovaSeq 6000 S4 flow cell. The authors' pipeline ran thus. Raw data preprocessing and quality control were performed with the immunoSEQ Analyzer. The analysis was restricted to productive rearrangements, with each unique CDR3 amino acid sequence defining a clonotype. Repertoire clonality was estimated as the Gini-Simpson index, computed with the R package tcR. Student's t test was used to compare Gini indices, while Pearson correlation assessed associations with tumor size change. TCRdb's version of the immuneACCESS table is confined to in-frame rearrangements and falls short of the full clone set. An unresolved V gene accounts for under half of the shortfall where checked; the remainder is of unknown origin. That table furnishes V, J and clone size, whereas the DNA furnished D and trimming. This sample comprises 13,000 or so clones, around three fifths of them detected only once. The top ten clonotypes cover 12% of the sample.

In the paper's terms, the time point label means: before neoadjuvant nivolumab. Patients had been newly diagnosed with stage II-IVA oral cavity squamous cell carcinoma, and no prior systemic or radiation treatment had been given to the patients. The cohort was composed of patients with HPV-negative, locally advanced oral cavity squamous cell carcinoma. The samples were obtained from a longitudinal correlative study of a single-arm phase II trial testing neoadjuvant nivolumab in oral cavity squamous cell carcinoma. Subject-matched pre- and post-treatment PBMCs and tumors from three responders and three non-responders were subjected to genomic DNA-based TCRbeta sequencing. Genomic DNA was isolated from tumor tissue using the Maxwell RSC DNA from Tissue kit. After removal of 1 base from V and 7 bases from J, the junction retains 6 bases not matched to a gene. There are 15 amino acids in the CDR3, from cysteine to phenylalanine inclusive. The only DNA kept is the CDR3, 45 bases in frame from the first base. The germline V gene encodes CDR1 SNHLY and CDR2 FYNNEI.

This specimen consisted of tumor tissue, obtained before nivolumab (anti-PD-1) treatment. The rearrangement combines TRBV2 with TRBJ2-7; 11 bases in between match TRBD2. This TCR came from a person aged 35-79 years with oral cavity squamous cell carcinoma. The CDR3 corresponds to CASSEVTSGRREQYF. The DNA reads TGTGCCAGCAGTGAAGTAACTAGCGGGAGAAGAGAGCAGTACTTC.